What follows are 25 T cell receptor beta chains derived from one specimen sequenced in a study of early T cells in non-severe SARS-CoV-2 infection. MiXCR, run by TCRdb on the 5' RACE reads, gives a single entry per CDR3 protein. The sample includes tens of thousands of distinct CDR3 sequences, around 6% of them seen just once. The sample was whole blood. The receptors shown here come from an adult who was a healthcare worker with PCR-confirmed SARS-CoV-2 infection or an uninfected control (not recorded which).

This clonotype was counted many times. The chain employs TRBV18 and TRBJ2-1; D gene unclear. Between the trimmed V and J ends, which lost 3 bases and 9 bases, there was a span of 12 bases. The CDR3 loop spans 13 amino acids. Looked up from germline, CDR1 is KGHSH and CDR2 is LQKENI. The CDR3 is CASSPGRMSEQFF. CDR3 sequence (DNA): TGTGCCAGCTCACCGGGTCGGATGTCTGAGCAGTTCTTC. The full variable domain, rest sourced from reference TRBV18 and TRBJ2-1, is NAGVMQNPRHLVRRRGQEARLRCSPMKGHSHVYWYRQLPEEGLKFMVYLQKENIIDESGMPKERFSAEFPKEGPSILRIQQVVRGDSAAYFCASSPGRMSEQFFGPGTRLTVL.

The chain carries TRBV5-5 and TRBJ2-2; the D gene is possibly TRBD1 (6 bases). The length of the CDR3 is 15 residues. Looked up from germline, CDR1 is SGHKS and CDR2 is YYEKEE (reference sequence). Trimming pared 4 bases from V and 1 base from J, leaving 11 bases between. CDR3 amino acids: CASSADSLNTGELFF. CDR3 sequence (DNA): TGTGCCAGCAGCGCGGACAGCCTGAACACCGGGGAGCTGTTTTTT.

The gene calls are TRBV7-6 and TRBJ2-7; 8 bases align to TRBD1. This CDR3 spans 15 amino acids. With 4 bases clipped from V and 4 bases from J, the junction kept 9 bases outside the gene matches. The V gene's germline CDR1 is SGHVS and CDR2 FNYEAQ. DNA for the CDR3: TGTGCCAGCAGCTCGAGTCTAGGACAGGGATACGAGCAGTACTTC. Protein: CASSSSLGQGYEQYF.

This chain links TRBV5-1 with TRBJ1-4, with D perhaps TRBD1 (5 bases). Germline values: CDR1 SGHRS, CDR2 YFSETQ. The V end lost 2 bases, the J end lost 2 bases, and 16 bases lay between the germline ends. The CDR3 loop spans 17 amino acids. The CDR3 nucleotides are TGCGCCAGCAGCTTAAAGTCAGGGATGGGGACTAATGAAAAACTGTTTTTT. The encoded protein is CASSLKSGMGTNEKLFF.

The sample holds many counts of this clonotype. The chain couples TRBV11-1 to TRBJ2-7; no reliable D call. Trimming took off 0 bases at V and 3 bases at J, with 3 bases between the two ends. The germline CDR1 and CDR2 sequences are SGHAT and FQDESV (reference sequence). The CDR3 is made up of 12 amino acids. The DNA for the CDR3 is TGTGCCAGCAGCTTAGCAGACTACGAGCAGTACTTC. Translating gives CASSLADYEQYF.

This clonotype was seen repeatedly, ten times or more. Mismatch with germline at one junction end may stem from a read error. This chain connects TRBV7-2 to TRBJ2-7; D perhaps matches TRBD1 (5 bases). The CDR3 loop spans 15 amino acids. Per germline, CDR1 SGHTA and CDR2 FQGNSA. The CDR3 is CASSTDRLSSYEQYF. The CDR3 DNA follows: TGCGCCAGCAGCACCGACAGATTGAGCTCCTACGAGCAGTACTTC.

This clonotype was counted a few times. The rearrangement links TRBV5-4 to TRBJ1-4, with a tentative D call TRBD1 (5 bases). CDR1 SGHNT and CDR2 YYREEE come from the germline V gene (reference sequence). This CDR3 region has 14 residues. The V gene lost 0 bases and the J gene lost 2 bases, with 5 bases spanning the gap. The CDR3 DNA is TGTGCCAGCAGCTTGGAGGGGACTAATGAAAAACTGTTTTTT. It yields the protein CASSLEGTNEKLFF.

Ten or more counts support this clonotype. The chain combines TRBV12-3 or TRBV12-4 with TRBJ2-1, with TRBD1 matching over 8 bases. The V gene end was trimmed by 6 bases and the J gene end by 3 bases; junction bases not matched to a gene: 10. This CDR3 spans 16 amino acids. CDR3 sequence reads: CASSRQGSPYYNEQFF. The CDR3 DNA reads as TGTGCCAGCAGCCGACAGGGGTCTCCGTACTACAATGAGCAGTTCTTC.

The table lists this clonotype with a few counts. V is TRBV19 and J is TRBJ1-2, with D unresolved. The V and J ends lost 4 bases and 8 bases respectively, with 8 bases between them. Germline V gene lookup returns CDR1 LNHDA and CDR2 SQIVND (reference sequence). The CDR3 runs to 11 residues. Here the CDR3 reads CASSSRRGYTF. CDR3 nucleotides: TGTGCCAGTAGTAGCAGGAGGGGCTACACCTTC.

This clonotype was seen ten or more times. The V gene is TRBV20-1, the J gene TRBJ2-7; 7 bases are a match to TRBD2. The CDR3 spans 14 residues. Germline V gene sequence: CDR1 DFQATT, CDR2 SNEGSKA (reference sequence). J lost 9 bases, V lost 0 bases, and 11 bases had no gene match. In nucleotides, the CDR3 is TGCAGTGCTAGAGATGGGACCCGGGGGGTAGGGCAGTACTTC. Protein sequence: CSARDGTRGVGQYF.

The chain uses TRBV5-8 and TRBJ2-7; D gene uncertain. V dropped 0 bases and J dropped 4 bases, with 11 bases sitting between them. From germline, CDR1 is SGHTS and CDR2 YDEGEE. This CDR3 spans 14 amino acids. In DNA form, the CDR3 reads TGTGCCAGCAGCTTGGATGGTCGCAGGTACGAGCAGTACTTC. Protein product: CASSLDGRRYEQYF.

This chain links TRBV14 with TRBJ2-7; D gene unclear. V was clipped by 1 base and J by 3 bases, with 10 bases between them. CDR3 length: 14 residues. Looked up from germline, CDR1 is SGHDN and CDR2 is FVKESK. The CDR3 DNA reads TGTGCCAGCAGCCAAGGCAATGCCCTCTACGAGCAGTACTTC. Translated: CASSQGNALYEQYF.

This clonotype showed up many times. The CDR3 region is CASRISGMKTGELFF. CDR3 bases: TGTGCCAGCAGGATTAGCGGGATGAAGACCGGGGAGCTGTTTTTT. The gene calls are TRBV12-3 or TRBV12-4 and TRBJ2-2; 8 nucleotides align to TRBD2. The V gene end was trimmed by 6 bases and the J gene end by 5 bases; junction bases not matched to a gene: 8. The CDR3 length is 15 residues.

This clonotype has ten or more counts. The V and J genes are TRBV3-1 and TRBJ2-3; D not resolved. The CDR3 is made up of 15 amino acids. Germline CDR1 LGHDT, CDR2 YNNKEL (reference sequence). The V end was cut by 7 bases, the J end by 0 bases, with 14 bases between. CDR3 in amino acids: CASTSVGTSTDTQYF. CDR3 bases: TGTGCCAGCACCTCCGTGGGCACTAGCACAGATACGCAGTATTTT.

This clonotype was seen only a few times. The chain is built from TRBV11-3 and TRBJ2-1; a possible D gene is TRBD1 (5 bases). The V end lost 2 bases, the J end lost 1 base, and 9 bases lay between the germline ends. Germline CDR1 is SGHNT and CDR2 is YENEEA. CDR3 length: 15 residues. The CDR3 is CASSLRQPSYNEQFF. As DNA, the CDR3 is TGTGCCAGCAGCTTACGACAGCCATCCTACAATGAGCAGTTCTTC.

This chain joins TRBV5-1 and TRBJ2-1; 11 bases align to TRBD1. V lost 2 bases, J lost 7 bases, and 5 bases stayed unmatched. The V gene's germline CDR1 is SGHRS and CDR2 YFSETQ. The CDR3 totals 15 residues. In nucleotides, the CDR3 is TGCGCCAGCAGCTTAGGGACAGGGGGTTTTAATGAGCAGTTCTTC. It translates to CASSLGTGGFNEQFF.

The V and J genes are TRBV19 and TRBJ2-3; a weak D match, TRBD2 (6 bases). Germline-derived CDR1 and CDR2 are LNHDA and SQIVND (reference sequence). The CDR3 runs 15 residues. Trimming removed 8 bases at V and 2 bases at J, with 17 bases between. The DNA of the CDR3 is TGTGCCAGTTCTGAGGCGGGAAGTTACACAGATACGCAGTATTTT. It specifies CASSEAGSYTDTQYF.

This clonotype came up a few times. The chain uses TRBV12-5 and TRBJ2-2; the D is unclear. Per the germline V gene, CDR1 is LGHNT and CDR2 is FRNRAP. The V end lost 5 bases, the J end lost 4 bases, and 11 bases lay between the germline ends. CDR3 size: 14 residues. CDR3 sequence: CASGPGESTGELFF. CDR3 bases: TGTGCTAGTGGTCCCGGCGAGTCCACCGGGGAGCTGTTTTTT.

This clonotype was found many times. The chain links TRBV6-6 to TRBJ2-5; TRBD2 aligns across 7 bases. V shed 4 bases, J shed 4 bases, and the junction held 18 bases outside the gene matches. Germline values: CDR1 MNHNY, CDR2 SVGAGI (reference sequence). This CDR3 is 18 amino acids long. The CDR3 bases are TGTGCCAGCAGTTTAACCGCGGGGGAGGGAGGTTTCGGAGAGACCCAGTACTTC. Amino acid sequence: CASSLTAGEGGFGETQYF.

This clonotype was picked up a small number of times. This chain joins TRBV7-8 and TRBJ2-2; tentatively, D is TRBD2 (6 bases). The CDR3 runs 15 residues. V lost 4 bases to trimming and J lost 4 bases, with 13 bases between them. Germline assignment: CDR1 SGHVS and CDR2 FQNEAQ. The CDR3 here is CASSSSGLFTGELFF. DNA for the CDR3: TGTGCCAGCAGCTCGTCGGGACTCTTCACCGGGGAGCTGTTTTTT.

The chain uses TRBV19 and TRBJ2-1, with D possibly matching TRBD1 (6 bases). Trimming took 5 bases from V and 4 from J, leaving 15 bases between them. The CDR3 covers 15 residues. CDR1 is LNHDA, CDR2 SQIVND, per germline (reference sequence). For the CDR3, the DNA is TGTGCCAGTAGTCCAGACCAGACAGGATACAATGAGCAGTTCTTC. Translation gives CASSPDQTGYNEQFF.

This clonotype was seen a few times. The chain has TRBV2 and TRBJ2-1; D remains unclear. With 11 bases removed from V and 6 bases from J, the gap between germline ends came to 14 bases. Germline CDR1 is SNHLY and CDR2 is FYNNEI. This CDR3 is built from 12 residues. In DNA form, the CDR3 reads TGTGCCCAAAGGTGGGAAGGCAATGAGCAGTTCTTC. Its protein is CAQRWEGNEQFF.

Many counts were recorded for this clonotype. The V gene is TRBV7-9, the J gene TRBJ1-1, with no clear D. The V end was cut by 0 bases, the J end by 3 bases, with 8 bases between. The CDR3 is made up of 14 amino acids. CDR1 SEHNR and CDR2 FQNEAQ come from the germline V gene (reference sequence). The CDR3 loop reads CASSLARGYTEAFF. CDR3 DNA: TGTGCCAGCAGCTTAGCGCGTGGGTACACTGAAGCTTTCTTT.

The CDR3 DNA is TGTGCCAGCAGCTCCCGAGGTCCAACGGGAAACACCATATATTTT. It encodes CASSSRGPTGNTIYF. This chain joins TRBV7-2 and TRBJ1-3; no clear D gene. Germline CDR1 SGHTA, CDR2 FQGNSA. The CDR3 is made up of 15 amino acids. V was trimmed by 4 bases and J by 4 bases, leaving 14 bases between them.

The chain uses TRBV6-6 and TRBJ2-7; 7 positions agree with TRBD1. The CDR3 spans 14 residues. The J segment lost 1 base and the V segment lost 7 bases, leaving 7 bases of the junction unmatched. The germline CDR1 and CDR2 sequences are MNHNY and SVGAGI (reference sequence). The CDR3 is CASTNWTGSYEQYF. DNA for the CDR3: TGTGCCAGCACCAACTGGACAGGTTCCTACGAGCAGTACTTC.